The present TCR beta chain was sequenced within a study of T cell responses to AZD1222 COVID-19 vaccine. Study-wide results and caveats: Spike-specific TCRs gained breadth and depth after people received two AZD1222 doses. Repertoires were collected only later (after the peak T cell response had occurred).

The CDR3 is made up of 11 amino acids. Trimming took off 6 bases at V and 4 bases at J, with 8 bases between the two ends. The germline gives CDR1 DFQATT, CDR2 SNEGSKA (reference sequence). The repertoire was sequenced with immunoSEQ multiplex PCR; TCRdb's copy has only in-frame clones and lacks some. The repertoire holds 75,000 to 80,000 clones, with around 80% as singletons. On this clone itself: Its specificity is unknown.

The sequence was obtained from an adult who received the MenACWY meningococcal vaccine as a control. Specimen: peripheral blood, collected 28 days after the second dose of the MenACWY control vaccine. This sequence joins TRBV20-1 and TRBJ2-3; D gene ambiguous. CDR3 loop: CSATRADTQYF. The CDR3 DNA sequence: TGCAGTGCCACACGGGCAGATACGCAGTATTTT.